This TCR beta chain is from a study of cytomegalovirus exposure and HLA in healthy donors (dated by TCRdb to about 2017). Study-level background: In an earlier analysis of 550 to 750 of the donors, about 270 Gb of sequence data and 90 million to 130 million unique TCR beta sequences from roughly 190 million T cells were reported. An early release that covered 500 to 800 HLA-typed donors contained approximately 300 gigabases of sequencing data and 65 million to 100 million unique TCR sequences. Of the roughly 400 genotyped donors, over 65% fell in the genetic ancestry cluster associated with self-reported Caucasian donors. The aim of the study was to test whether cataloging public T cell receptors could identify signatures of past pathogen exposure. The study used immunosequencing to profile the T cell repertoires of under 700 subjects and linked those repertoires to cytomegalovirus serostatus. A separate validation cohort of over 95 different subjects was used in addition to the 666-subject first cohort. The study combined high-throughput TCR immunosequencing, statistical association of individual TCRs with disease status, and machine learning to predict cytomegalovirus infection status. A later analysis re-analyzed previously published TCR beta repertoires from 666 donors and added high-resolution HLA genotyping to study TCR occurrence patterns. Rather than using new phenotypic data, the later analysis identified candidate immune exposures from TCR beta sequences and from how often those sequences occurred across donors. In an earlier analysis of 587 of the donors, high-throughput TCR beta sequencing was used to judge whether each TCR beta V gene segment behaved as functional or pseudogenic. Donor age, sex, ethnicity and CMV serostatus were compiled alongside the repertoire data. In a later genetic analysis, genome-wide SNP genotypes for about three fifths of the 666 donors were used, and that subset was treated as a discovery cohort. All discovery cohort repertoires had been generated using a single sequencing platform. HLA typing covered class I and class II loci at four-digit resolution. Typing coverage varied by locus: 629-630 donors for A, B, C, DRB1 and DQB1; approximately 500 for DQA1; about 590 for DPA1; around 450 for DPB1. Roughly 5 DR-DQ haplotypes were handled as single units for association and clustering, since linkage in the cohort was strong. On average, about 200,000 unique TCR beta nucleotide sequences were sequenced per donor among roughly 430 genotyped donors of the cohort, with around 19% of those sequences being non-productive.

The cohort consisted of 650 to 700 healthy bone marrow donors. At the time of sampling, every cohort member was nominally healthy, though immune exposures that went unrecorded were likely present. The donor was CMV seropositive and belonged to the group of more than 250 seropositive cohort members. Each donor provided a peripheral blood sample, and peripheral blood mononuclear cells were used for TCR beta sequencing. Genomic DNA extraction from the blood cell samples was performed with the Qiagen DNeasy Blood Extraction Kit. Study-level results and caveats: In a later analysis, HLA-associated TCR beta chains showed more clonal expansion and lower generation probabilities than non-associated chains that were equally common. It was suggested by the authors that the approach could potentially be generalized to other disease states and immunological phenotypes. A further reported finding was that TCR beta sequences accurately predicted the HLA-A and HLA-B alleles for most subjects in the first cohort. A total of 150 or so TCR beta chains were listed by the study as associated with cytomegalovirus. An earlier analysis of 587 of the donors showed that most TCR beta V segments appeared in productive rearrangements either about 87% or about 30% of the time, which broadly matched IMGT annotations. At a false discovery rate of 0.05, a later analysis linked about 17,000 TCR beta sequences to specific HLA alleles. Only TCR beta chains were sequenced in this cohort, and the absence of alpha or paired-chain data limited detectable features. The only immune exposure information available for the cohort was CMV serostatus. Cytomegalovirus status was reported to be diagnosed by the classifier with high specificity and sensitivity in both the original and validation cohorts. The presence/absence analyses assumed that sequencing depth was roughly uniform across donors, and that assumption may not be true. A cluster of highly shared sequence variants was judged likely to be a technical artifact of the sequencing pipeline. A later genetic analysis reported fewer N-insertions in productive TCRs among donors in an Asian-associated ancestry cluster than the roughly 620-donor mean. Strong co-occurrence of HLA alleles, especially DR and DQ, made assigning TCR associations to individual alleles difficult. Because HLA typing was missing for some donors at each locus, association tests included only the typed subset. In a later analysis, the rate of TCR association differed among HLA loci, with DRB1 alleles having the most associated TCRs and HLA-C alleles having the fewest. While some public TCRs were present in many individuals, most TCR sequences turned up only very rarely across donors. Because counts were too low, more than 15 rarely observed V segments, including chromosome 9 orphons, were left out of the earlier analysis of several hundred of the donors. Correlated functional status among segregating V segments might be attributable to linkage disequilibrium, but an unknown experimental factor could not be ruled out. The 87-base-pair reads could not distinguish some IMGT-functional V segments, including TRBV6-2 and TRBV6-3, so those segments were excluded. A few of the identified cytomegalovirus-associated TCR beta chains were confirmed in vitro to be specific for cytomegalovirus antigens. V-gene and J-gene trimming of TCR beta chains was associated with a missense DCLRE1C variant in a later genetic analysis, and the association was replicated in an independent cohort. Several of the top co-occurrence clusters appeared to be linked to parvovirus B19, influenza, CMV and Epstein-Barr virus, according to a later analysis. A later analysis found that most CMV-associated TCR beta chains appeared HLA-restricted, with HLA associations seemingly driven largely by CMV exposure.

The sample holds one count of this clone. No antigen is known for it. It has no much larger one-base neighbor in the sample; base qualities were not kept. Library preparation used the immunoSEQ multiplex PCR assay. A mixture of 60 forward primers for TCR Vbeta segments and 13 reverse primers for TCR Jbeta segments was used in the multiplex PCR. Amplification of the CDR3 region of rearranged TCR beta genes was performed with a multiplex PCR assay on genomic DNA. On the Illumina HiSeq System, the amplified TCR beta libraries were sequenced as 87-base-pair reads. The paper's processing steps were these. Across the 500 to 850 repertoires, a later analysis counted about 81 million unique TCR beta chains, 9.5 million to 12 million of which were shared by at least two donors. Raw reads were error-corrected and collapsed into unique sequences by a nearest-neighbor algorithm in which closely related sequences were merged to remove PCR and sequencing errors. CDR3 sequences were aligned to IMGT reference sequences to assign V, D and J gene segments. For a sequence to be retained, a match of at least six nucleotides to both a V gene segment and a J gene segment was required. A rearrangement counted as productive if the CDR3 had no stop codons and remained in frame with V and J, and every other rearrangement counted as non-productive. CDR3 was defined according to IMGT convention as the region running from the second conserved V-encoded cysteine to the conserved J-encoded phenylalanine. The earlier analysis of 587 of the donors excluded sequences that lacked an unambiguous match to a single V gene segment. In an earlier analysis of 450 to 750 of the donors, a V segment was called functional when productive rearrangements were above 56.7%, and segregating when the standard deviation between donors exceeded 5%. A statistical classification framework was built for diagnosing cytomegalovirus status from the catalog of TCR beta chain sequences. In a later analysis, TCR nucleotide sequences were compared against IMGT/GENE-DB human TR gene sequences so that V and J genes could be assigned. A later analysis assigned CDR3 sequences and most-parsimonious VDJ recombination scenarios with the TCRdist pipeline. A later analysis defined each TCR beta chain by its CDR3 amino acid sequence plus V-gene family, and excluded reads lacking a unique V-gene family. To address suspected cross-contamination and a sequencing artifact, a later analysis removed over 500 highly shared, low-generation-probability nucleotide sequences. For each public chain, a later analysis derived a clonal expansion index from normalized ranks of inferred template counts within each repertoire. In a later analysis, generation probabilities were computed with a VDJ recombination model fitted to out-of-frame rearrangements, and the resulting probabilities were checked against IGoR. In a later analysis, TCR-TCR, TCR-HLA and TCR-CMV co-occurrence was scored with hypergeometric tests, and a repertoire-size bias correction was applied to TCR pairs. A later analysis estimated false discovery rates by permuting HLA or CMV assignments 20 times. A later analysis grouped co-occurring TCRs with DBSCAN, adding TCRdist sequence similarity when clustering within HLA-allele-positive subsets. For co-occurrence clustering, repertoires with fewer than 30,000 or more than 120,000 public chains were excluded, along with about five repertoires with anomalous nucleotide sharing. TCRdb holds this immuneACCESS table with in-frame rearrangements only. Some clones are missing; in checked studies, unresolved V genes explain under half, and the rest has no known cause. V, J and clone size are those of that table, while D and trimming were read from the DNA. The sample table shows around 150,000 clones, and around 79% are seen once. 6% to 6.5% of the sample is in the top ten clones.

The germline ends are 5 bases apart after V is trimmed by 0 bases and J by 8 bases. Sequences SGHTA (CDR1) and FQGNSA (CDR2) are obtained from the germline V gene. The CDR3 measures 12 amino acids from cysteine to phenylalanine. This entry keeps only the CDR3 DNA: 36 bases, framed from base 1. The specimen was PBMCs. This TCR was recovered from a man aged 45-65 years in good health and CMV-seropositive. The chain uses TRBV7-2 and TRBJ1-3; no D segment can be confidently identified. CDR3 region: CASSLARDTIYF. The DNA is TGTGCCAGCAGCTTAGCCCGGGACACCATATATTTT.